A selection of T cell receptor beta chains follows, all from one sample in a study of T cells after yellow fever vaccination. TCRdb reanalysed the 5' RACE reads using MiXCR and keeps one entry per CDR3 protein. The repertoire holds fewer than 400,000 distinct CDR3 sequences, with around 10% as singletons. Sample: CD4+ T cells sorted from PBMCs, taken 45 days after the yellow fever booster vaccination. These receptors came from a man between 18 and 35 years old who received the YFV17D yellow fever vaccine. Both conserved end residues are part of each CDR3. The D gene is left open where the match is weak. Size values are once, few and many counts, or a class for expanded clones, and some rows have none.

clone_size j_call v_call d_call cdr3_nt cdr3_aa
. TRBJ2-3 TRBV9 . TGTGCCAGCAGCGTTGGTGGGGGCAAGGTGGCGGATACGCAGTATTTT CASSVGGGKVADTQYF
. TRBJ1-4 TRBV7-2 . TGTGCCAGCAGCTTAGGGTCTGGTGAAAAACTGTTTTTT CASSLGSGEKLFF
. TRBJ1-2 TRBV18 . TGTGCCAGCTCACCACCCCTAGCAGGCTATGGCTACACCTTC CASSPPLAGYGYTF
few TRBJ1-5 TRBV6-2/TRBV6-3 TRBD1 TGTGCCAGCAGCGCGGGACAGAATAGCAATCAGCCCCAGCATTTT CASSAGQNSNQPQHF
few TRBJ2-5 TRBV7-2 TRBD2 TGTGCCAGCAGCCCCCAGCCCGGGAGGTTAGAGACCCAGTACTTC CASSPQPGRLETQYF
. TRBJ2-1 TRBV4-2 TRBD2 TGTGCCAGCAGCCAAGATTTAGCGGGCAACTACAATGAGCAGTTCTTC CASSQDLAGNYNEQFF
. TRBJ2-3 TRBV6-6 TRBD1 TGTGCCAGCAGGTCGACAGGGGGGGGGGCAGATACGCAGTATTTT CASRSTGGGADTQYF
many TRBJ1-1 TRBV3-1 TRBD1 TGTGCCAGCAGCCAGGGCGGCCCTTGGACAGGGCGCGCTGAAGCTTTCTTT CASSQGGPWTGRAEAFF
. TRBJ1-6 TRBV19 . TGTGCCAGTAGTTCTCAGAGGCAAACACCCCTCCACTTT CASSSQRQTPLHF
few TRBJ2-7 TRBV7-6 . TGTGCCAGCAGCTCTCCTCCTGAGGGGACCTACGAGCAGTACTTC CASSSPPEGTYEQYF
. TRBJ1-2 TRBV29-1 . TGCAGCGTTGCGGACTATGGCTACACCTTC CSVADYGYTF
few TRBJ1-2 TRBV7-9 TRBD1 TGTGCCAGCAGCCATAATGACAGGGCCCATGGCTACACCTTC CASSHNDRAHGYTF
. TRBJ2-3 TRBV5-5 TRBD2 TGTGCCAGCAGTTTAGCGGGGGGTACCGGCACAGATACGCAGTATTTT CASSLAGGTGTDTQYF
. TRBJ1-2 TRBV6-5 . TGTGCCAGCAGTTACAAATCACCGAACTATGGCTACACCTTC CASSYKSPNYGYTF
few TRBJ1-2 TRBV7-2 TRBD1 TGTGCCAGCAGCTTAGCGCTGGGACAGGGGTGGAATGGCTACACCTTC CASSLALGQGWNGYTF
. TRBJ2-2 TRBV6-2/TRBV6-3 TRBD2 TGTGCCAGCACCCTACCCTCGACTAGCGATCGGGGCACCGGGGAGCTGTTTTTT CASTLPSTSDRGTGELFF
many TRBJ2-3 TRBV7-2 . TGTGCCAGCAGCACTCCGGGGCCCGATGCGCAGTATTTT CASSTPGPDAQYF